The 31 T cell receptor beta chains below were found in one sample sequenced in a study of T cells in Graves' hyperthyroidism and ophthalmopathy. TCR beta CDR3 regions were amplified from RNA transcripts. Using the HTBI primer set, a first-round RT-PCR was run on the TCR CDR3. TCRdb re-analysed the multiplex PCR reads in MiXCR, keeping a single row per CDR3 protein. The sample lists some 800,000 distinct CDR3 sequences, roughly 37% seen once, with more than 7% in the top ten. Material: blood. The receptors shown here come from a man younger than 35 with Graves' hyperthyroidism.

The sample holds many counts of this clonotype. The chain couples TRBV29-1 to TRBJ2-5, with no clear D. Germline V CDR1 and CDR2: SQVTM, ANQGSEA. V was clipped by 3 bases and J by 2 bases, with 7 bases between them. The CDR3 has 12 amino acids. The CDR3 DNA sequence: TGCAGCGTTGATAGAGAGCAAGAGACCCAGTACTTC. It translates to CSVDREQETQYF.

V and J are TRBV5-6 and TRBJ2-7; 7 bases agree with TRBD2. Germline CDR1 SGHDT, CDR2 YYEEEE. The CDR3 spans 13 residues. The V gene end was trimmed by 7 bases and the J gene end by 3 bases; junction bases not matched to a gene: 7. CDR3 residues: CASSGTNNYEQYF. As DNA, the CDR3 is TGTGCCAGCTCCGGGACTAATAACTACGAGCAGTACTTC.

This chain connects TRBV12-3 or TRBV12-4 to TRBJ1-5; D unresolved. Trimming stripped 4 bases from V and 3 bases from J, with 13 bases between. This CDR3 spans 15 amino acids. The CDR3 DNA sequence: TGTGCCAGCAGTTCCTTAGTACAGTCCAATCAGCCCCAGCATTTT. This sequence encodes CASSSLVQSNQPQHF.

This clonotype was seen more than once but under ten times. The rearrangement links TRBV7-2 to TRBJ2-7, with D perhaps matching TRBD2 (6 bases). This CDR3 comprises 15 residues. V shed 5 bases and J shed 2 bases, with 16 bases lying between them. Looked up from germline, CDR1 is SGHTA and CDR2 is FQGNSA. CDR3 bases: TGTGCCAGCAGCCCGCAGGGACTCACCACCTACGAGCAGTACTTC. It yields the protein CASSPQGLTTYEQYF.

This clonotype was recorded a few times. V is TRBV5-5 and J is TRBJ2-7; D uncertain. V was pared by 0 bases and J by 7 bases, with 17 bases between. Germline values: CDR1 SGHKS, CDR2 YYEKEE (reference sequence). This CDR3 spans 15 amino acids. The CDR3 protein is CASSLGSGPTAEQYF. CDR3 coding DNA: TGTGCCAGCAGCTTGGGATCCGGGCCCACAGCGGAGCAGTACTTC.

This clonotype was seen more than once but under ten times. This chain connects TRBV19 to TRBJ2-7; 10 nucleotides line up with TRBD2. The CDR3 is 15 residues long. Per the germline V gene, CDR1 is LNHDA and CDR2 is SQIVND (reference sequence). After removal of 5 bases from V and 7 bases from J, the junction contained 11 bases not matched to a gene. The CDR3 sequence is CASSLGLAERREQYF. The CDR3 DNA reads as TGTGCCAGTAGTCTAGGACTAGCGGAAAGACGGGAGCAGTACTTC.

This clonotype was seen a few times. This rearrangement joins TRBV12-3 or TRBV12-4 to TRBJ1-1, with unresolved D. This CDR3 contains 12 residues. Trimming left V 7 bases short and J 4 bases short, with 10 bases between. As DNA, the CDR3 is TGTGCCAGCACCGAGGGAAGCACTGAAGCTTTCTTT. Translating it yields CASTEGSTEAFF.

This clonotype was recorded at least ten times. This chain joins TRBV6-5 and TRBJ2-5; TRBD1 is a possible D gene (6 bases). CDR3 size: 14 residues. The V gene's germline CDR1 is MNHEY and CDR2 SVGAGI. V lost 2 bases and J 4 bases, leaving 11 bases between the germline ends. The CDR3, as DNA: TGTGCCAGCAGTTACGTGGCAGGGGCAGAGACCCAGTACTTC. Its translation: CASSYVAGAETQYF.

The table lists this clonotype with a few counts. The J gene is TRBJ1-6, the V gene TRBV5-1; perhaps TRBD1 as D (6 bases). The length of the CDR3 is 14 residues. Trimming left V 4 bases short and J 14 bases short, with 19 bases between. Germline V gene data show CDR1 as SGHRS and CDR2 as YFSETQ. The CDR3 is CASSPEAGEATLHF. In nucleotides, the CDR3 is TGCGCCAGCAGCCCCGAGGCAGGGGAAGCAACCCTCCACTTT.

This clonotype was counted ten times or more. This sequence joins TRBV19 and TRBJ1-5; the match to TRBD1 covers 7 bases. The CDR3 extends over 17 amino acids. V was clipped by 6 bases and J by 5 bases; unmatched bases: 16. Germline values: CDR1 LNHDA, CDR2 SQIVND (reference sequence). CDR3 loop: CASSTVDRASVDQPQHF. CDR3 bases: TGTGCCAGTAGCACGGTTGACAGGGCCAGTGTTGATCAGCCCCAGCATTTT. The whole variable domain, remainder taken from reference TRBV19 and TRBJ1-5, is DGGITQSPKYLFRKEGQNVTLSCEQNLNHDAMYWYRQDPGQGLRLIYYSQIVNDFQKGDIAEGYSVSREKKESFPLTVTSAQKNPTAFYLCASSTVDRASVDQPQHFGDGTRLSIL.

This clonotype showed up many times. The chain's CDR3 is CASSVPGQGYEKLFF. Here the CDR3 DNA reads TGTGCCAGCAGCGTACCGGGACAGGGCTATGAAAAACTGTTTTTT. The chain recombines TRBV7-9 with TRBJ1-4, with 9 bases lining up with TRBD1. The germline CDR1 and CDR2 sequences are SEHNR and FQNEAQ (reference sequence). The CDR3 is made up of 15 amino acids. With V trimmed by 5 bases and J by 6 bases, 7 bases remained unmatched.

There are a few counts of this clonotype. J is TRBJ1-6 and V is TRBV12-3 or TRBV12-4; TRBD1 might be the D (6 bases). V was clipped by 1 base and J by 16 bases, with 17 bases between them. This CDR3 contains 14 residues. CDR3 sequence (DNA): TGTGCCAGCAGTTTAGGGGGCGGCCAAGGGGGTCTCCACTTT. It specifies CASSLGGGQGGLHF.

This clonotype was found many times. V usage is TRBV7-9 and J usage is TRBJ1-4; D perhaps matches TRBD1 (6 bases). There are 13 residues in the CDR3. From germline, CDR1 is SEHNR and CDR2 FQNEAQ (reference sequence). Trimming cost V 5 bases and J 5 bases, with 9 bases left between them. CDR3 DNA: TGTGCCAGCAGCAAACAGGGAAATGAAAAACTGTTTTTT. It yields the protein CASSKQGNEKLFF.

This clonotype was picked up many times. The genes are TRBV5-1 and TRBJ1-1; D gene ambiguous. V was clipped by 0 bases and J by 4 bases, with 7 bases between them. CDR1 and CDR2 from the germline V gene are SGHRS and YFSETQ. This CDR3 is built from 13 residues. CDR3 sequence: CASSLGIGTEAFF. The CDR3 nucleotides are TGCGCCAGCAGCTTGGGCATCGGCACTGAAGCTTTCTTT.

The gene calls are TRBV14 and TRBJ2-7; TRBD2 agrees at 8 bases. The germline V gene encodes CDR1 SGHDN and CDR2 FVKESK. V was clipped by 3 bases and J by 7 bases; unmatched bases: 2. The CDR3 covers 12 residues. The CDR3 nucleotides read TGTGCCAGCAGCCACTTAGCGGGGGAGCAGTACTTC. It specifies CASSHLAGEQYF.

This clonotype was counted at least ten times. J is TRBJ1-6 and V is TRBV15; perhaps TRBD1 as D (5 bases). V was pared by 4 bases and J by 9 bases, with 13 bases between. The CDR3 sequence is 14 residues long. Germline V gene sequence: CDR1 LNHNV, CDR2 YYDKDF (reference sequence). The CDR3 coding sequence is TGTGCCACCAGCATTCTAAGGGGTTTTTCACCCCTCCACTTT. Residues: CATSILRGFSPLHF.

This clonotype was found many times. This chain uses TRBV4-2 with TRBJ1-5; the match to TRBD1 covers 11 bases. In germline, CDR1 is LGHNA, CDR2 YNFKEQ. V was pared by 3 bases and J by 7 bases, with 2 bases of the junction left unmatched. The CDR3 covers 14 residues. The CDR3 DNA sequence: TGTGCCAGCAGCCAGGGACAGGGGGAACAGCCCCAGCATTTT. It encodes CASSQGQGEQPQHF.

This clonotype appeared many times. V usage is TRBV15 and J usage is TRBJ2-7; D not resolved. Germline CDR1 and CDR2: LNHNV and YYDKDF (reference sequence). V dropped 5 bases and J dropped 4 bases, with 12 bases sitting between them. CDR3 length: 13 residues. The CDR3 DNA reads as TGTGCCACCAGCGGGCAGAGCCAGTACGAGCAGTACTTC. Protein product: CATSGQSQYEQYF.

J is TRBJ2-7 and V is TRBV7-2, with a tentative D call TRBD2 (6 bases). The germline V gene encodes CDR1 SGHTA and CDR2 FQGNSA. This CDR3 has 19 residues. Trimming removed 0 bases at V and 2 bases at J, with 23 bases between. The CDR3 nucleotides read TGTGCCAGCAGCTTAGCGCTGGGGGGACTCTCCTTTCAGACCTACGAGCAGTACTTC. It is translated as CASSLALGGLSFQTYEQYF.

The chain carries TRBV24-1 and TRBJ1-2, with a tentative D call TRBD1 (5 bases). The germline gives CDR1 KGHDR, CDR2 SFDVKD. The V end lost 4 bases, the J end lost 5 bases, and 10 bases lay between the germline ends. The CDR3 has 13 residues. For the CDR3, the DNA is TGTGCCACCAGTGAAAAACAGGAGTATGGCTACACCTTC. It is translated as CATSEKQEYGYTF.

This clonotype was recorded many times. The rearrangement uses TRBV15 and TRBJ2-2; D unclear. With 4 bases removed from V and 4 bases from J, the gap between germline ends came to 1 base. There are 11 residues in the CDR3. The germline gives CDR1 LNHNV, CDR2 YYDKDF (reference sequence). The CDR3 nucleotides are TGTGCCACCAGCACCACCGGGGAGCTGTTTTTT. This sequence encodes CATSTTGELFF.

Worth noting for this clonotype: This could be a read error, since a much larger clone is one nucleotide away. V usage is TRBV2 and J usage is TRBJ2-5, with 7 bases aligning to TRBD2. The CDR3 consists of 12 residues. Germline V CDR1 and CDR2: SNHLY, FYNNEI. J gave up 6 bases and V 4 bases, and 2 bases lay outside the gene matches. CDR3 DNA: TGTGCCAGCAGTGGGGGGGGAAAGACCCAGTACTTC. Protein: CASSGGGKTQYF.

The chain links TRBV20-1 to TRBJ2-7; the match to TRBD1 covers 10 bases. There are 15 residues in the CDR3. Trimming cost V 6 bases and J 5 bases; bases outside gene matches: 13. Germline CDR1 and CDR2: DFQATT and SNEGSKA (reference sequence). The CDR3 DNA sequence: TGCAGTGCCAGACCCCCGGGACAGGGGAGGCACGAGCAGTACTTC. It translates to CSARPPGQGRHEQYF.

The genes are TRBV25-1 and TRBJ2-7; D perhaps matches TRBD2 (5 bases). The CDR3 is 15 amino acids. Per germline, CDR1 MGHDK and CDR2 SYGVNS. Trimming took off 5 bases at V and 2 bases at J, with 16 bases between the two ends. Here the CDR3 reads CASSLIGMGAYEQYF. In nucleotides, the CDR3 is TGTGCCAGCAGTTTAATCGGGATGGGAGCCTACGAGCAGTACTTC.

In this sample, this clonotype turned up a few times. The rearrangement links TRBV20-1 to TRBJ1-2; TRBD1 agrees at 10 bases. The germline V gene encodes CDR1 DFQATT and CDR2 SNEGSKA (reference sequence). V gave up 5 bases and J gave up 6 bases; unmatched junction bases: 12. This CDR3 region has 15 residues. The CDR3 region is CSAPGTGEGWNGYTF. Here the CDR3 DNA reads TGCAGTGCTCCCGGGACAGGGGAAGGATGGAATGGCTACACCTTC.

The chain couples TRBV11-2 to TRBJ1-5; D ambiguous. In germline, CDR1 is SGHAT, CDR2 FQNNGV. The V and J ends lost 9 bases and 0 bases respectively, with 15 bases between them. There are 15 residues in the CDR3. This chain's CDR3 is CASRKGGYSNQPQHF. The DNA for the CDR3 is TGTGCCAGTAGGAAAGGCGGTTATAGCAATCAGCCCCAGCATTTT.

Many counts were recorded for this clonotype. The V gene is TRBV7-2, the J gene TRBJ2-7; 7 bases fit TRBD2. CDR3 length: 14 residues. The trim removed 2 bases at V and 6 bases at J, leaving 7 bases unmatched. Germline CDR1 is SGHTA and CDR2 is FQGNSA. CDR3 region: CASSLNWGGREQYF. The CDR3 DNA sequence: TGTGCCAGCAGCTTAAACTGGGGGGGTCGCGAGCAGTACTTC.

Many counts were recorded for this clonotype. CDR3 nucleotide sequence: TGTGCCAGTAGTATTCTCGAACATTGGGGCTACACCTTC. This gives the protein CASSILEHWGYTF. The V and J genes are TRBV19 and TRBJ1-2, with D hard to call. Trimming left V 3 bases short and J 8 bases short, with 13 bases between. Germline V CDR1 and CDR2: LNHDA, SQIVND (reference sequence). This CDR3 contains 13 residues.

V and J are TRBV6-1 and TRBJ1-6, with unresolved D. Germline loops: CDR1 MNHNS, CDR2 SASEGT. The CDR3 has 16 residues. Trimming removed 5 bases at V and 6 bases at J, with 17 bases between. The CDR3, as DNA: TGTGCCAGCAGTTTTGGTGGAATACCCTTTAATTCACCCCTCCACTTT. Amino acid sequence: CASSFGGIPFNSPLHF.

The chain couples TRBV7-6 to TRBJ2-5; D unresolved. Germline CDR1 reads SGHVS; CDR2 reads FNYEAQ. The CDR3 has 12 amino acids. Deletions cut 2 bases from V and 7 bases from J, with 8 bases between. CDR3 in amino acids: CASSLPVGTQYF. For the CDR3, the DNA is TGTGCCAGCAGCTTACCGGTTGGGACCCAGTACTTC. Combining the CDR3 with reference TRBV7-6 and TRBJ2-5 gives the whole variable domain GAGVSQSPRYKVTKRGQDVALRCDPISGHVSLYWYRQALGQGPEFLTYFNYEAQQDKSGLPNDRFSAERPEGSISTLTIQRTEQRDSAMYRCASSLPVGTQYFGPGTRLLVL.

This clonotype occurred many times. J is TRBJ1-3 and V is TRBV7-9; a weak D match, TRBD1 (6 bases). The CDR3 has 13 amino acids. Germline V gene data show CDR1 as SEHNR and CDR2 as FQNEAQ (reference sequence). V gave up 8 bases and J gave up 1 base, with 9 bases separating them. DNA for the CDR3: TGTGCCAGCCTCGACAGGTCTGGAAACACCATATATTTT. Amino acids: CASLDRSGNTIYF.